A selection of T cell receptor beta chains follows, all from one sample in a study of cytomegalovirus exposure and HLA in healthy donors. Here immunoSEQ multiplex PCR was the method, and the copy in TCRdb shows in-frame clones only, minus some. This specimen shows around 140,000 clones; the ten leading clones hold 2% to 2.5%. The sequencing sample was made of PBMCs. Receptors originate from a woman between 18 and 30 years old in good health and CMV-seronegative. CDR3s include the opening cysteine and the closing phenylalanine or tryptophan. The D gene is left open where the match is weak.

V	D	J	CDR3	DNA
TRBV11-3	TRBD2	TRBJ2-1	CASSAGAYNEQFF	TGTGCCAGCAGTGCGGGAGCCTACAATGAGCAGTTCTTC
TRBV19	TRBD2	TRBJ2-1	CASSLPLGLAGDNEQFF	TGTGCCAGTAGTCTACCGCTGGGACTAGCGGGTGACAATGAGCAGTTCTTC
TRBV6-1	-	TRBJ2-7	CASGSGLGYEQYF	TGTGCCAGCGGCTCGGGATTGGGATACGAGCAGTACTTC
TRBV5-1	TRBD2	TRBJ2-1	CASSPLAGRYNEQFF	TGCGCCAGCAGCCCCCTAGCGGGAAGATACAATGAGCAGTTCTTC
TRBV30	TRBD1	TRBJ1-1	CAWSPGQGEAFF	TGTGCCTGGAGTCCGGGACAGGGGGAAGCTTTCTTT
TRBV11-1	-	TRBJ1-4	CASSLVAQATNEKLFF	TGTGCCAGCAGCTTAGTGGCCCAAGCAACTAATGAAAAACTGTTTTTT
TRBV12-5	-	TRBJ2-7	CASGLVLTGPSYEQYF	TGTGCTAGTGGTTTGGTACTTACAGGTCCCTCCTACGAGCAGTACTTC
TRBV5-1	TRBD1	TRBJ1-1	CASSLEPGGYTEAFF	TGCGCCAGCAGCTTGGAACCAGGGGGTTACACTGAAGCTTTCTTT
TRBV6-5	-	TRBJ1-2	CASSLGINYGYTF	TGTGCCAGCAGTCTCGGGATTAACTATGGCTACACCTTC
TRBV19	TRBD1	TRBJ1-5	CASQDRVHQPQHF	TGTGCCAGTCAAGACAGGGTCCACCAGCCCCAGCATTTT
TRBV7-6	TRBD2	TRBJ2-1	CASSSGTSGGNEQFF	TGTGCCAGCAGCTCCGGGACTAGCGGGGGTAATGAGCAGTTCTTC
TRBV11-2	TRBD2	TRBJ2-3	CASSPQPTSGRARDTQYF	TGTGCCAGCAGCCCTCAACCGACTAGCGGGAGGGCCAGAGATACGCAGTATTTT
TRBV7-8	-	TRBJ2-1	CASSLAFRNEQFF	TGTGCCAGCAGCTTAGCGTTCAGAAATGAGCAGTTCTTC
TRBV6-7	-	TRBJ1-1	CASSNGGAEAFF	TGTGCCAGCAGCAACGGGGGGGCTGAAGCTTTCTTT
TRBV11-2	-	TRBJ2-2	CASSLSSGWANTGELFF	TGTGCCAGCAGCTTATCGTCAGGGTGGGCGAACACCGGGGAGCTGTTTTTT
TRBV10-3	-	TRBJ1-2	CAISEGVNYGYTF	TGTGCCATCAGTGAGGGAGTTAACTATGGCTACACCTTC
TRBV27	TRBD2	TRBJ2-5	CASSPQTSGQETQYF	TGTGCCAGCAGTCCCCAGACTAGCGGACAAGAGACCCAGTACTTC
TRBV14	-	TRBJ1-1	CASSQLWAAEAFF	TGTGCCAGCAGCCAACTTTGGGCCGCTGAAGCTTTCTTT
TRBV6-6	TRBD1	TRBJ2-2	CASRLGQGPGELFF	TGTGCCAGCAGACTGGGACAGGGGCCCGGGGAGCTGTTTTTT
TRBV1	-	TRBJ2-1	CTSSLLPGLAGYEQFF	TGCACCAGCAGCCTATTGCCGGGACTAGCGGGATATGAGCAGTTCTTC
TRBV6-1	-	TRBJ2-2	CASRGTPNTGELFF	TGTGCCAGCAGGGGGACACCGAACACCGGGGAGCTGTTTTTT
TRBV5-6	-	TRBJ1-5	CASSLGHQYSNQPQHF	TGTGCCAGCAGCTTGGGACACCAGTATAGCAATCAGCCCCAGCATTTT
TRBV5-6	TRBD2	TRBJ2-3	CASSLVTSAADTQYF	TGTGCCAGCAGCTTGGTTACTAGCGCAGCAGATACGCAGTATTTT
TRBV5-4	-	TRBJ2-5	CASSLTVRETQYF	TGTGCCAGCAGCTTGACGGTCAGGGAGACCCAGTACTTC
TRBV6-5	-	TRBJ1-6	CASSYSDGGNSPLHF	TGTGCCAGCAGTTACTCGGACGGGGGAAATTCACCCCTCCACTTT
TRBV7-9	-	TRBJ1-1	CASSPQGNTEAFF	TGTGCCAGCAGCCCACAGGGGAACACTGAAGCTTTCTTT